The clone carrying this T cell receptor (beta chain) was recorded many times. This sample was taken from a study of human T cells and chemical hapten exposure. The CDR3 consists of 16 residues. Per germline, CDR1 SNHLY and CDR2 FYNNEI. Trimming left V 6 bases short and J 0 bases short, with 16 bases between. The time point: pre-sensitization, week 0. Regarding treatment: therapeutic diphenylcyclopropenone sensitization with weekly scalp DPC. TCRdb re-called the RACE reads with MiXCR, one entry per CDR3 protein. The sample includes 85,000 to 120,000 distinct CDR3 sequences, approximately 12% of them seen just once.

The V call is TRBV2, the J call TRBJ2-3; the D gene is possibly TRBD2 (6 bases). This specimen consisted of whole blood, obtained in connection with sensitization to the hapten diphenylcyclopropenone (DPC). The receptor comes from a woman aged 50 to 60 with alopecia areata. Some clones in this sample may be carry-over from other donors' samples. Here the CDR3 reads CASSNEAGISTDTQYF. CDR3 bases: TGTGCCAGCAGCAATGAAGCGGGTATTAGCACAGATACGCAGTATTTT.